Each of the 15 T cell receptor beta chains below was sequenced from the same sample in a study of blood T cells in healthy people across ages. The second PCR ran about 6 to 12 cycles with a sample-barcoded 5' primer and J-beta primers. A single record per CDR3 protein comes from TCRdb applying MiXCR to the 5' RACE reads. The table records hundreds of thousands of distinct CDR3 sequences, 21% of them present only once. Specimen: blood. These receptors were taken from a man between 65 and 85 years old in good health.

This clonotype occurred a few times. The V call is TRBV20-1, the J call TRBJ2-5; 9 bases match TRBD2. The J call may be incorrect, as the DNA end agrees better with TRBJ2-7. The CDR3 is made up of 16 amino acids. Germline V gives CDR1 DFQATT, CDR2 SNEGSKA (reference sequence). For the CDR3, the DNA is TGCAGTGCTAGAGTCGCTAGCGGGATACCGTCCTACGAGCAGTACTTC. Amino acid sequence: CSARVASGIPSYEQYF.

The chain employs TRBV4-3 and TRBJ2-1; the D gene is possibly TRBD2 (6 bases). V dropped 0 bases and J dropped 0 bases, with 15 bases sitting between them. Germline loops: CDR1 LGHNA, CDR2 YSLEER. The CDR3 runs to 18 residues. The CDR3 is CASSQDLSGASSYNEQFF. CDR3 nucleotide sequence: TGCGCCAGCAGCCAAGATCTTAGCGGAGCTAGCTCCTACAATGAGCAGTTCTTC.

V usage is TRBV5-1 and J usage is TRBJ2-3; the D is unclear. The V and J ends lost 3 bases and 2 bases respectively, with 7 bases between them. Germline CDR1 SGHRS, CDR2 YFSETQ. This CDR3 has 13 residues. CDR3 DNA: TGCGCCAGCAGCTGGGTACTCACAGATACGCAGTATTTT. This translates into CASSWVLTDTQYF.

This chain connects TRBV12-3 or TRBV12-4 to TRBJ2-1, with TRBD2 identical over 7 bases. The CDR3 covers 14 residues. Trimming at V came to 5 bases and at J to 5 bases, leaving 6 bases not matched to a gene. The CDR3 DNA reads TGTGCCAGCAGTCGTATCCTAGCGGACAATGAGCAGTTCTTC. This encodes CASSRILADNEQFF.

This clonotype occurred a few times. The rearrangement uses TRBV29-1 and TRBJ1-1, with D perhaps TRBD1 (5 bases). There are 13 residues in the CDR3. Looked up from germline, CDR1 is SQVTM and CDR2 is ANQGSEA. Trimming cost V 2 bases and J 4 bases, with 11 bases left between them. The CDR3 protein is CSVERSRATEAFF. For the CDR3, the DNA is TGCAGCGTTGAACGGAGCAGGGCCACTGAAGCTTTCTTT.

The table lists this clonotype with a few counts. This chain connects TRBV9 to TRBJ1-2; 7 bases fit TRBD1. The CDR3 is made up of 15 amino acids. Germline-derived CDR1 and CDR2 are SGDLS and YYNGEE. V shed 3 bases and J 8 bases; nucleotides not matched to a gene: 13. This CDR3 reads CASSEGLTGKGGYTF. For the CDR3, the DNA is TGTGCCAGCAGCGAGGGCCTGACAGGGAAGGGAGGCTACACCTTC.

A word on this clonotype: A read error is likely, as this CDR3 ends without the conserved phenylalanine or tryptophan. J is TRBJ2-3 and V is TRBV12-3 or TRBV12-4, with a weak D call TRBD1 (6 bases). The CDR3 has 13 residues. The CDR3 protein is CASQGLGTDTQYS. CDR3 in DNA: TGCGCCAGCCAGGGGCTGGGGACAGATACGCAGTATTCT.

This chain joins TRBV18 and TRBJ2-7; D remains ambiguous. The CDR3 covers 13 residues. V gave up 3 bases and J gave up 6 bases, with 12 bases separating them. CDR1 is KGHSH and CDR2 is LQKENI in the germline V gene. For the CDR3, the DNA is TGTGCCAGCTCACCTTCGAGGACGGGCGAGCAGTACTTC. Residues: CASSPSRTGEQYF.

There are a few counts of this clonotype. V and J are TRBV7-9 and TRBJ2-7; 9 nucleotides align to TRBD1. This CDR3 comprises 18 residues. Germline values: CDR1 SEHNR, CDR2 FQNEAQ (reference sequence). Trimming removed 5 bases from V and 0 bases from J; junction bases left unmatched: 14. CDR3 sequence: CASSGQIKMTGGSYEQYF. For the CDR3, the DNA is TGTGCCAGCAGCGGACAAATAAAGATGACAGGGGGCTCCTACGAGCAGTACTTC.

This sequence joins TRBV29-1 and TRBJ2-3; the match to TRBD2 covers 10 bases. This CDR3 contains 14 residues. Germline V lookup: CDR1 SQVTM, CDR2 ANQGSEA. Trimming cost V 6 bases and J 6 bases; bases outside gene matches: 9. CDR3: CSVLSGGASDTQYF. In DNA, the CDR3 is TGCAGCGTATTAAGCGGGGGGGCCTCGGATACGCAGTATTTT.

A few counts support this clonotype. CDR3 coding DNA: TGCGCCAGCCCGCCCGGGGGGGTTAACACCGGGGAGCTGTTTTTT. Its protein product is CASPPGGVNTGELFF. The chain uses TRBV5-1 and TRBJ2-2, with TRBD2 matching over 8 bases. The CDR3 is made up of 15 amino acids. Trimming at V came to 7 bases and at J to 2 bases, leaving 7 bases not matched to a gene. Germline V CDR1 and CDR2: SGHRS, YFSETQ. Combining the CDR3 with reference TRBV5-1 and TRBJ2-2 gives the whole variable domain KAGVTQTPRYLIKTRGQQVTLSCSPISGHRSVSWYQQTPGQGLQFLFEYFSETQRNKGNFPGRFSGRQFSNSRSEMNVSTLELGDSALYLCASPPGGVNTGELFFGEGSRLTVL.

Only a few counts were recorded for this clonotype. The chain joins TRBV14 to TRBJ2-3, with D possibly TRBD2 on 6 matching bases. V lost 1 base to trimming and J lost 2 bases, with 10 bases between them. The germline V gene has CDR1 SGHDN and CDR2 FVKESK. This CDR3 comprises 15 residues. CDR3 loop: CASSQVRDFTDTQYF. The CDR3 DNA reads TGTGCCAGCAGCCAAGTGCGGGACTTCACAGATACGCAGTATTTT.

This clonotype came up many times. This chain connects TRBV7-9 to TRBJ2-1; TRBD2 matches at 10 bases. J lost 7 bases, V lost 5 bases, and 8 bases had no gene match. CDR3 length: 15 amino acids. In germline, CDR1 is SEHNR, CDR2 FQNEAQ (reference sequence). The DNA of the CDR3 is TGTGCCAGCAGCCCCGGACTAGCGGTTATGAATGAGCAGTTCTTC. This encodes CASSPGLAVMNEQFF.

A word on this clonotype: Being one base from a much bigger clone, this may be a read error. The chain employs TRBV7-2 and TRBJ2-5; possible D gene TRBD2, 5 bases. This CDR3 comprises 17 residues. Germline loops: CDR1 SGHTA, CDR2 FQGNSA. The CDR3 DNA is TGTGCCGGCAGCCCCGGACTGGGATCACTTACTAAAGAGACCCAGTACTTC. Translation gives CAGSPGLGSLTKETQYF.

The chain employs TRBV7-9 and TRBJ2-7; D may be TRBD1 or TRBD2 (5 bases each). The CDR3 has 14 amino acids. V was pared by 4 bases and J by 4 bases, with 14 bases between. The germline V gene has CDR1 SEHNR and CDR2 FQNEAQ (reference sequence). The CDR3 is CASSSTLGVYEQYF. The DNA for the CDR3 is TGTGCCAGCAGCTCTACCCTGGGGGTTTACGAGCAGTACTTC.